The clone carrying this T cell receptor (beta chain) occurred a few times. The CDR3 regions of TCR beta were amplified from RNA transcripts. A first-round RT-PCR of the TCR CDR3 used the HTBI primer set. Using its own MiXCR run on the multiplex PCR reads, TCRdb lists one record per CDR3 protein. The sample contains 500,000 to 700,000 distinct CDR3 sequences, around 15% of which appear only once. Patients having uncontrolled infection, another autoimmune disease, pregnancy or lactation were not included. Using around 10 ml of fresh peripheral blood, PBMCs were prepared. These data come from a study of T cells in Graves' hyperthyroidism and ophthalmopathy. The sample taken for sequencing was blood. The source is a woman between 18 and 29 years old with Graves' hyperthyroidism.

The CDR3 coding sequence is TGCAGTCCTCGGGGGACGGAATACAATGAGCAGTTCTTC. Translated: CSPRGTEYNEQFF. The gene calls are TRBV20-1 and TRBJ2-1; D possibly corresponds to TRBD2 (6 bases). The CDR3 contains 13 residues. Germline V gives CDR1 DFQATT, CDR2 SNEGSKA (reference sequence). With 8 bases removed from V and 4 bases from J, the gap between germline ends came to 15 bases.